These 17 T cell receptor beta chains were all obtained from the same sample, sequenced in a study of T-cell reconstitution after alpha-beta-depleted transplantation in children. The library targeted TCRbeta and was prepared with unique molecular identifiers. TCRdb processed the PCR reads anew with MiXCR; each CDR3 protein has one entry. This sample has fewer than 750,000 distinct CDR3 sequences, with under 25% found just once. Sequences were derived from PBMCs, mostly from graft donor cells, sampled 360 days after TCRalphabeta/CD19-depleted stem cell transplant. Receptors originate from a boy less than two years old who had a stem cell transplant for acute myeloid leukemia, so the T cells may come from the graft donor.

In its sample, this clonotype was seen many times. The genes are TRBV20-1 and TRBJ1-5; maybe TRBD1 (6 bases). This CDR3 comprises 15 residues. Per germline, CDR1 DFQATT and CDR2 SNEGSKA (reference sequence). Deletions cut 6 bases from V and 3 bases from J, with 18 bases between. CDR3 in amino acids: CSARDLTGFNQPQHF. The CDR3 region has the DNA TGCAGTGCCCGAGACCTGACAGGCTTCAATCAGCCCCAGCATTTT.

This clonotype was found many times. The chain uses TRBV6-1 and TRBJ2-2, with D unresolved. The germline CDR1 and CDR2 sequences are MNHNS and SASEGT. The CDR3 totals 13 residues. Deletions cut 6 bases from V and 7 bases from J, with 12 bases between. The CDR3: CASSPSGDGELFF. The CDR3 DNA follows: TGTGCCAGCAGCCCCTCTGGCGACGGGGAGCTGTTTTTT.

This sequence joins TRBV7-9 and TRBJ1-2; D remains unclear. The CDR3 runs 13 residues. The germline V gene has CDR1 SEHNR and CDR2 FQNEAQ (reference sequence). The V and J ends lost 3 bases and 6 bases respectively, with 11 bases between them. The CDR3 region is CASSFGGRNGYTF. DNA of the CDR3: TGTGCCAGCAGCTTCGGTGGGCGGAATGGCTACACCTTC.

For the CDR3, the DNA is TGCAGTGCTAGAGATCGCAGGTTCGGGAACTATGGCTACACCTTC. Its protein product is CSARDRRFGNYGYTF. The chain carries TRBV20-1 and TRBJ1-2; D gene unclear. From germline, CDR1 is DFQATT and CDR2 SNEGSKA (reference sequence). There are 15 residues in the CDR3. Trimming removed 0 bases at V and 2 bases at J, with 13 bases between.

This clonotype came up a few times. The rearrangement joins TRBV7-2 to TRBJ2-1, with D possibly TRBD1 on 5 matching bases. This CDR3 is 14 amino acids long. The germline gives CDR1 SGHTA, CDR2 FQGNSA. V was cut by 5 bases and J by 8 bases, with 16 bases left in between. CDR3 sequence: CASSLQSLGDEQFF. The CDR3 coding sequence is TGTGCCAGCAGCCTCCAGAGTTTAGGGGATGAGCAGTTCTTC. Full variable domain (missing parts from reference TRBV7-2 and TRBJ2-1): GAGVSQSPSNKVTEKGKDVELRCDPISGHTALYWYRQSLGQGLEFLIYFQGNSAPDKSGLPSDRFSAERTGGSVSTLTIQRTQQEDSAVYLCASSLQSLGDEQFFGPGTRLTVL.

This clonotype was seen more than once but under ten times. The chain joins TRBV6-2 or TRBV6-3 to TRBJ2-1; D is uncertain. Germline loops: CDR1 MNHEY, CDR2 SVGEGT. The CDR3 is 13 amino acids. Between the trimmed V and J ends, which lost 4 bases and 5 bases, there was a span of 9 bases. CDR3 coding DNA: TGTGCCAGCAGTTGGGCCATCGACAATGAGCAGTTCTTC. This gives the protein CASSWAIDNEQFF.

About this clonotype itself: A much larger clone differs from this one at a single base, so this may be a read error. A read error is likely, as this CDR3 ends without the conserved phenylalanine or tryptophan. The chain couples TRBV7-9 to TRBJ1-4; D remains unclear. V lost 6 bases to trimming and J lost 7 bases, with 12 bases between them. CDR3 length: 13 amino acids. Germline loops: CDR1 SEHNR, CDR2 FQNEAQ (reference sequence). The CDR3 loop reads CASRIGRSEKLFL. CDR3 nucleotide sequence: TGTGCCAGCAGAATAGGGAGGAGTGAAAAACTGTTTCTT.

Only a few counts were recorded for this clonotype. V usage is TRBV29-1 and J usage is TRBJ2-5; perhaps D is TRBD1 or TRBD2 (5 bases each). Looked up from germline, CDR1 is SQVTM and CDR2 is ANQGSEA. V shed 3 bases and J shed 5 bases, with 13 bases lying between them. The CDR3 runs to 13 residues. CDR3 in DNA: TGCAGCGTTGATGAGGGGATCGGGGAGACCCAGTACTTC. Its translation: CSVDEGIGETQYF. Full variable domain (remainder filled in from reference TRBV29-1 and TRBJ2-5): SAVISQKPSRDICQRGTSLTIQCQVDSQVTMMFWYRQQPGQSLTLIATANQGSEATYESGFVIDKFPISRPNLTFSTLTVSNMSPEDSSIYLCSVDEGIGETQYFGPGTRLLVL.

In this sample, this clonotype turned up many times. The gene calls are TRBV7-2 and TRBJ2-7; a weak D match, TRBD2 (5 bases). Germline CDR1 and CDR2: SGHTA and FQGNSA. The V end was cut by 3 bases, the J end by 6 bases, with 12 bases between. This CDR3 comprises 13 residues. CDR3: CASSLDWSSEQYF. The DNA of the CDR3 is TGTGCCAGCAGCTTGGACTGGAGTTCCGAGCAGTACTTC. The entire variable domain, with the rest obtained from reference TRBV7-2 and TRBJ2-7, is as follows: GAGVSQSPSNKVTEKGKDVELRCDPISGHTALYWYRQSLGQGLEFLIYFQGNSAPDKSGLPSDRFSAERTGGSVSTLTIQRTQQEDSAVYLCASSLDWSSEQYFGPGTRLTVT.

CDR3 sequence (DNA): TGTGCCAGTAGTATGGGACGACAGGGGCATCAGCCCCAGCATTTT. It yields the protein CASSMGRQGHQPQHF. The chain uses TRBV19 and TRBJ1-5; 8 nucleotides agree with TRBD1. Germline assignment: CDR1 LNHDA and CDR2 SQIVND (reference sequence). The ends lost 3 bases at V and 5 bases at J; junction bases unmatched: 6. CDR3 length: 15 residues. Using reference TRBV19 and TRBJ1-5 for the parts outside the CDR3, the full variable domain is DGGITQSPKYLFRKEGQNVTLSCEQNLNHDAMYWYRQDPGQGLRLIYYSQIVNDFQKGDIAEGYSVSREKKESFPLTVTSAQKNPTAFYLCASSMGRQGHQPQHFGDGTRLSIL.

This clonotype occurred a few times. This may be a read error, as it is one base from a much larger clone. The V call is TRBV9, the J call TRBJ2-1; D not certain. The CDR3 runs to 12 residues. V lost 1 base to trimming and J lost 5 bases, with 4 bases between them. Germline V CDR1 and CDR2: SGDLS, YYNGEE. CDR3 DNA: TGTGCCAGCAGCGTAACCAACAATGAGCAGTTCTTC. Translation gives CASSVTNNEQFF. Full variable domain (missing parts from reference TRBV9 and TRBJ2-1): DSGVTQTPKHLITATGQRVTLRCSPRSGDLSVYWYQQSLDQGLQFLIQYYNGEERAKGNILERFSAQQFPDLHSELNLSSLELGDSALYFCASSVTNNEQFFGPGTRLTVL.

V usage is TRBV11-2 and J usage is TRBJ2-7; D may be TRBD1 (6 bases). The CDR3 is 14 residues long. CDR1 SGHAT and CDR2 FQNNGV come from the germline V gene. V lost 2 bases and J lost 2, with 10 bases in between. This CDR3 is CASSLFRDTYEQYV. The DNA of the CDR3 is TGTGCCAGCAGCTTATTCCGGGACACCTACGAGCAGTACGTC.

The chain employs TRBV5-1 and TRBJ2-1, with D perhaps matching TRBD1 (5 bases). The CDR3 covers 16 residues. Trimming pared 4 bases from V and 0 bases from J, leaving 14 bases between. Germline V lookup: CDR1 SGHRS, CDR2 YFSETQ. This CDR3 reads CASSNGHLSSYNEQFF. The CDR3 DNA sequence: TGCGCCAGCAGCAATGGACACCTTAGCTCCTACAATGAGCAGTTCTTC.

This clonotype occurred a few times. CDR3 sequence (DNA): TGCAGCGTCACAGGTTACAATGAGCAGTTCTTC. This translates into CSVTGYNEQFF. The genes are TRBV29-1 and TRBJ2-1; tentatively, D is TRBD1 (5 bases). The CDR3 loop spans 11 amino acids. With 6 bases removed from V and 4 bases from J, the gap between germline ends came to 7 bases. CDR1 SQVTM and CDR2 ANQGSEA come from the germline V gene.

V usage is TRBV29-1 and J usage is TRBJ2-2, with D possibly matching TRBD2 (6 bases). The V gene's germline CDR1 is SQVTM and CDR2 ANQGSEA. With 4 bases removed from V and 6 bases from J, the gap between germline ends came to 21 bases. The CDR3 is made up of 16 amino acids. The CDR3, as DNA: TGCAGCGTTGTAGGGCTAGCGCGCGAGAGGCCCGGGGAGCTGTTTTTT. Amino acid sequence: CSVVGLARERPGELFF.

The chain has TRBV6-1 and TRBJ2-7, with a tentative D call TRBD2 (5 bases). Trimming took 5 bases from V and 2 from J, leaving 13 bases between them. Germline V gene sequence: CDR1 MNHNS, CDR2 SASEGT. The CDR3 has 14 residues. In DNA form, the CDR3 reads TGTGCCAGCAGTCTAACCTTACTAGCCTACGAGCAGTACTTC. Translated: CASSLTLLAYEQYF.

This clonotype was counted many times. V gene TRBV3-1 combines with J gene TRBJ2-4; the D gene could be TRBD1 or TRBD2 (6 bases each). This CDR3 spans 15 amino acids. V was shortened by 0 bases and J by 2 bases, with 8 bases between the two germline ends. Germline V gene lookup returns CDR1 LGHDT and CDR2 YNNKEL (reference sequence). The CDR3 loop is CASSQDRGPKNIQYF. CDR3 nucleotides: TGTGCCAGCAGCCAAGATCGGGGGCCCAAAAACATTCAGTACTTC. Full variable domain (missing parts from reference TRBV3-1 and TRBJ2-4): DTAVSQTPKYLVTQMGNDKSIKCEQNLGHDTMYWYKQDSKKFLKIMFSYNNKELIINETVPNRFSPKSPDKAHLNLHINSLELGDSAVYFCASSQDRGPKNIQYFGAGTRLSVL.